This TCR beta chain was captured in a study of cytomegalovirus exposure and HLA in healthy donors. The study sampled nominally healthy donors, though unrecorded immune exposures were likely. Germline CDR1 is MNHEY and CDR2 is SMNVEV (reference sequence). CDR3 length equals 13 residues. Trimming cost V 1 base and J 6 bases, with 10 bases left between them. The primer mix had 60 Vbeta and 13 Jbeta primers. The assay was immunoSEQ multiplex PCR, and TCRdb's table has in-frame clones only and misses some. Among around 190,000 clones listed, approximately 86% were seen once. Material for sequencing was PBMCs. The genes are TRBV27 and TRBJ2-7; D might be TRBD1 (5 bases). This receptor was identified in a woman in her 30s in good health and CMV-seronegative. The CDR3 region is CASSLLGVGEQYF. For the CDR3, the DNA is TGTGCCAGCAGTTTATTAGGGGTAGGCGAGCAGTACTTC.